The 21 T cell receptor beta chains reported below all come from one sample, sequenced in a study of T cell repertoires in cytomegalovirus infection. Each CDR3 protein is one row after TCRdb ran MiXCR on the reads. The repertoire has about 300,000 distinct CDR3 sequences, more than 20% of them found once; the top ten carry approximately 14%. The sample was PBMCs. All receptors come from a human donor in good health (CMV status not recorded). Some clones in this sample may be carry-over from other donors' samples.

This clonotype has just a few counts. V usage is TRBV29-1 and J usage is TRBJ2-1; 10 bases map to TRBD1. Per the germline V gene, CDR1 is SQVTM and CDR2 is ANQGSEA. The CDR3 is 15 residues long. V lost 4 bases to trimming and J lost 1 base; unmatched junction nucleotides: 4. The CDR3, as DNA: TGCAGCGTTGTGGGGGACAGGGGTTCCTACAATGAGCAGTTCTTC. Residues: CSVVGDRGSYNEQFF.

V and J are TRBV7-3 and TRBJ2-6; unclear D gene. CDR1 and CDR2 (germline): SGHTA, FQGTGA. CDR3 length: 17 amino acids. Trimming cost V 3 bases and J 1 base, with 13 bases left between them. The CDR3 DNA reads TGTGCCAGCAGCTTCGGCCCCGTCGGGTCTGGGGCCAACGTCCTGACTTTC. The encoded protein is CASSFGPVGSGANVLTF.

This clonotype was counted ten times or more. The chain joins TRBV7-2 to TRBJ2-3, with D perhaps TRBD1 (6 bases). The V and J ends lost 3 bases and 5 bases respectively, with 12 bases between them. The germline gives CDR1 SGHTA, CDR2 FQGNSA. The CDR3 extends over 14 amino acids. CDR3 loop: CASSFRVGGDTQYF. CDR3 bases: TGTGCCAGCAGCTTCCGGGTAGGGGGAGATACGCAGTATTTT.

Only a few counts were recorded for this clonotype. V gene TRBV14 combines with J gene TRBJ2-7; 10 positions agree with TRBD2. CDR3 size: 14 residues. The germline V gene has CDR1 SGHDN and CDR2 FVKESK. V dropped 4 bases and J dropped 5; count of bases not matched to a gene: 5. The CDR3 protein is CASSPNLAGDEQYF. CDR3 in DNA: TGTGCCAGCAGCCCGAACCTAGCGGGAGACGAGCAGTACTTC.

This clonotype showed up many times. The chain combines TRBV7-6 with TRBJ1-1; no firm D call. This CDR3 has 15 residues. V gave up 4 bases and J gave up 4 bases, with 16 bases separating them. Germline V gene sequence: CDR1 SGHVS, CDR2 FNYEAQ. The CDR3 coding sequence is TGTGCCAGCAGCTCCGTACGGCAGGCCGGCACTGAAGCTTTCTTT. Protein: CASSSVRQAGTEAFF. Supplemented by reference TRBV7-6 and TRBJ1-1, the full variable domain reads GAGVSQSPRYKVTKRGQDVALRCDPISGHVSLYWYRQALGQGPEFLTYFNYEAQQDKSGLPNDRFSAERPEGSISTLTIQRTEQRDSAMYRCASSSVRQAGTEAFFGQGTRLTVV.

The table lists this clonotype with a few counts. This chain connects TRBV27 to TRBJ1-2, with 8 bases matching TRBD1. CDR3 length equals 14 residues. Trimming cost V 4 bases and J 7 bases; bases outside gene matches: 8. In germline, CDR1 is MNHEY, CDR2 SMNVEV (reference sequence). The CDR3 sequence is CASSSLDRAGGYTF. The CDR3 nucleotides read TGTGCCAGCAGTTCCCTGGACAGGGCTGGTGGCTACACCTTC.

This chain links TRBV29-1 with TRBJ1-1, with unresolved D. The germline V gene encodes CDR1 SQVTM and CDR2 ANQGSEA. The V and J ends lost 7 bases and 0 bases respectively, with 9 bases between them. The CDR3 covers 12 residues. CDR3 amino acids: CSAGRLNTEAFF. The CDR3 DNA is TGCAGCGCTGGACGCCTGAACACTGAAGCTTTCTTT.

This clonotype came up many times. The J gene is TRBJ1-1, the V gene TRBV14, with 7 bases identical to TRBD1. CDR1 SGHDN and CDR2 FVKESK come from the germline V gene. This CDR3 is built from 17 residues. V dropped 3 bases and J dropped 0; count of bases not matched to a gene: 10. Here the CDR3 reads CASSQEPTGPVNTEAFF. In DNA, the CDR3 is TGTGCCAGCAGCCAGGAACCGACAGGGCCGGTGAACACTGAAGCTTTCTTT.

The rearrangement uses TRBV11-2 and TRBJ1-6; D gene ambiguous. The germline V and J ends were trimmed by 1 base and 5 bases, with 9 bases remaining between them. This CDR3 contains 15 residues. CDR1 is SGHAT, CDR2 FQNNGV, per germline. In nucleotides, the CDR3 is TGTGCCAGCAGCTTAGGCCCTACGGATAATTCACCCCTCCACTTT. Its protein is CASSLGPTDNSPLHF.

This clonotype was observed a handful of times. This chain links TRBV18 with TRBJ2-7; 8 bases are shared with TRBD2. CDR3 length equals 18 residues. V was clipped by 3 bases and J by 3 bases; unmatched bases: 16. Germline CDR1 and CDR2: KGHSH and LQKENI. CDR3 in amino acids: CASSPVMSGGRIFYEQYF. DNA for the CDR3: TGTGCCAGCTCACCGGTGATGAGCGGGGGCCGAATATTCTACGAGCAGTACTTC.

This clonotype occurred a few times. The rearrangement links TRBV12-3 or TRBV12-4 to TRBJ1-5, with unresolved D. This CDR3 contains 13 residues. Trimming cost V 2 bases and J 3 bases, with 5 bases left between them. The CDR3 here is CASSLRVNQPQHF. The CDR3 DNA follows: TGTGCCAGCAGTTTAAGGGTCAATCAGCCCCAGCATTTT.

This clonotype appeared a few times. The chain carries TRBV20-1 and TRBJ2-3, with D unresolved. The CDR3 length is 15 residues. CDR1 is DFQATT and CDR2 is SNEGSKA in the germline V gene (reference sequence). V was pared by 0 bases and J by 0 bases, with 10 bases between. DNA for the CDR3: TGCAGTGCTAGAGATCCCAGCGAAAGCACAGATACGCAGTATTTT. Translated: CSARDPSESTDTQYF.

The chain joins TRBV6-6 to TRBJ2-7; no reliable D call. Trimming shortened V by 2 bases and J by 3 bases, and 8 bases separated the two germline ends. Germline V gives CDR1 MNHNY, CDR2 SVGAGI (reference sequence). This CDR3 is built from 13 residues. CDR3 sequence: CASSYGPYYEQYF. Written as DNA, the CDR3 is TGTGCCAGCAGTTACGGCCCATACTACGAGCAGTACTTC.

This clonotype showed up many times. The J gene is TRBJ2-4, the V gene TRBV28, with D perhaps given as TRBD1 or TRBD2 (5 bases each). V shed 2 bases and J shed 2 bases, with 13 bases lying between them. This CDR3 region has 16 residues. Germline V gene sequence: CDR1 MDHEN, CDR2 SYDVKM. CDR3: CASSLVPGRPKNIQYF. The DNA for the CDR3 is TGTGCCAGCAGTTTAGTGCCGGGGCGGCCCAAAAACATTCAGTACTTC.

This CDR3 is CASSPIWGQETQYF. For the CDR3, the DNA is TGTGCCAGCAGTCCCATATGGGGCCAAGAGACCCAGTACTTC. The chain combines TRBV12-3 or TRBV12-4 with TRBJ2-5; D is unresolved. The length of the CDR3 is 14 residues. The V end was cut by 5 bases, the J end by 1 base, with 11 bases between.

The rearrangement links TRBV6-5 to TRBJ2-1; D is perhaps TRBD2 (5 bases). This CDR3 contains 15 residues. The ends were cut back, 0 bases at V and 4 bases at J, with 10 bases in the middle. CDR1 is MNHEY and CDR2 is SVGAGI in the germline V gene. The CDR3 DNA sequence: TGTGCCAGCAGTTACTCGAGCGGTAGTTACAATGAGCAGTTCTTC. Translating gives CASSYSSGSYNEQFF.

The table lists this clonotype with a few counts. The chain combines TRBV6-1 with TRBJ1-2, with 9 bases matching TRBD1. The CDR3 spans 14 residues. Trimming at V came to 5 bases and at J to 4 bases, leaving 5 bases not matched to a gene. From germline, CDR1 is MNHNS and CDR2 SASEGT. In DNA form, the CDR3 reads TGTGCCAGCAGTTGGGACAGGGAAATCTATGGCTACACCTTC. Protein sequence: CASSWDREIYGYTF.

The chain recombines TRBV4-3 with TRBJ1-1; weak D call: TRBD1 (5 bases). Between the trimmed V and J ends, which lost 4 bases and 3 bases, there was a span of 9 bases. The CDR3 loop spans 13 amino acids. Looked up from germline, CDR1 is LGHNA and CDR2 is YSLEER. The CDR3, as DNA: TGCGCCAGCAGCCCCGAGACAGACACTGAAGCTTTCTTT. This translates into CASSPETDTEAFF.

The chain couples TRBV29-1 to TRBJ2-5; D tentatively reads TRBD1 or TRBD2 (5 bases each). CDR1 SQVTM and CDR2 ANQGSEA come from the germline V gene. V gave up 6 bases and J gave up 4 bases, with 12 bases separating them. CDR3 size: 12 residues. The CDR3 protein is CSVGRGAETQYF. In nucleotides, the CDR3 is TGCAGCGTGGGACGTGGAGCAGAGACCCAGTACTTC.

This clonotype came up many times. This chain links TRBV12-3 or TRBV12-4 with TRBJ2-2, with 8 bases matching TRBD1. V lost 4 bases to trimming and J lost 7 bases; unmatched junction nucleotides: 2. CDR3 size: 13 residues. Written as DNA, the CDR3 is TGTGCCAGCAGTTCGGACAGGGTCGGGGAGCTGTTTTTT. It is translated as CASSSDRVGELFF.

The CDR3 sequence is CAPGQGWTGELFF. CDR3 in DNA: TGTGCCCCGGGACAGGGATGGACCGGGGAGCTGTTTTTT. This rearrangement joins TRBV6-5 to TRBJ2-2; 9 nucleotides align to TRBD1. Trimming took 11 bases from V and 5 from J; bases not matched to a gene: 6. Germline CDR1 and CDR2: MNHEY and SVGAGI. The CDR3 totals 13 residues.